Listed here are 18 T cell receptor beta chains from one sample, sequenced in a study of blood T cell repertoires in COVID-19. Generated by immunoSEQ multiplex PCR, the TCRdb table keeps only in-frame clones and is missing some. The table has some 300,000 clones, approximately 86% seen once. The material sequenced was PBMCs or T cells enriched from blood (not recorded which). The source of these receptors is a woman aged 25 to 39 who had recovered from COVID-19.

The rearrangement joins TRBV7-2 to TRBJ2-1; 9 bases map to TRBD2. The V segment lost 3 bases and the J segment 6 bases; nucleotides outside the gene matches: 9. The CDR3 spans 16 residues. The germline gives CDR1 SGHTA, CDR2 FQGNSA. CDR3 DNA sequence: TGTGCCAGCAGCTTGGTGGGCGGGGGGGCCTCCAATGAGCAGTTCTTC. Encoded protein: CASSLVGGGASNEQFF.

This chain joins TRBV19 and TRBJ1-5, with D uncertain. The V end was cut by 4 bases, the J end by 5 bases, with 21 bases between. The CDR3 has 17 amino acids. Germline V gives CDR1 LNHDA, CDR2 SQIVND (reference sequence). The CDR3 bases are TGTGCCAGTAGTAGATTCGGAGGTAGGACTACCTATCAGCCCCAGCATTTT. Its protein product is CASSRFGGRTTYQPQHF.

The CDR3 loop reads CASSRNPSGGGSPLHF. In DNA form, the CDR3 reads TGCGCCAGCAGCCGCAACCCATCAGGGGGCGGTTCACCCCTCCACTTT. The chain employs TRBV4-1 and TRBJ1-6, with TRBD1 matching 8 bases. The germline gives CDR1 MGHRA, CDR2 YSYEKL. The V and J ends lost 4 bases and 9 bases, in that order; junction bases with no gene match: 11. The CDR3 is 16 amino acids.

V and J are TRBV7-2 and TRBJ2-5, with 9 bases that match TRBD2. The CDR3 consists of 13 residues. V shed 6 bases, J shed 7 bases, and the junction held 6 bases outside the gene matches. Germline assignment: CDR1 SGHTA and CDR2 FQGNSA. The CDR3 DNA is TGTGCCAGCAGGATAGCGGGGGACGGGACCCAGTACTTC. This translates into CASRIAGDGTQYF.

The CDR3 region has the DNA TGTGCCACCAGTGATGGGACAGGACTTTACAATCAGCCCCAGCATTTT. Translation gives CATSDGTGLYNQPQHF. This chain links TRBV24-1 with TRBJ1-5, with TRBD1 matching over 8 bases. The CDR3 spans 16 residues. V lost 3 bases, J lost 3 bases, and 6 bases stayed unmatched. From germline, CDR1 is KGHDR and CDR2 SFDVKD.

DNA of the CDR3: TGTGCCAGCAGCTTGGGACACTCCTGGAACTACGAGCAGTACTTC. Protein product: CASSLGHSWNYEQYF. The chain recombines TRBV13 with TRBJ2-7; a weak D match, TRBD1 (6 bases). The CDR3 contains 15 residues. Germline CDR1 is PRHDT and CDR2 is FYEKMQ (reference sequence). V lost 3 bases and J 3 bases, leaving 15 bases between the germline ends.

The chain has TRBV6-5 and TRBJ1-2; the D gene is possibly TRBD1 (5 bases). The CDR3 loop spans 16 amino acids. The V end was cut by 2 bases, the J end by 0 bases, with 13 bases between. Per germline, CDR1 MNHEY and CDR2 SVGAGI. The CDR3 coding sequence is TGTGCCAGCAGTTACGGAGGGACGGAAGCTAACTATGGCTACACCTTC. Its protein is CASSYGGTEANYGYTF.

The sample holds a few counts of this clone. The rearrangement uses TRBV7-9 and TRBJ1-2; 12 positions agree with TRBD1. The CDR3 has 18 amino acids. V lost 7 bases, J lost 6 bases, and 18 bases stayed unmatched. Germline V gene data show CDR1 as SEHNR and CDR2 as FQNEAQ (reference sequence). CDR3 loop: CASILNSGTGGIRDGYTF. In DNA form, the CDR3 reads TGTGCCAGCATTTTAAACTCCGGGACAGGGGGCATTCGGGATGGCTACACCTTC.

This clone has a single count. The rearrangement uses TRBV7-6 and TRBJ1-5; no firm D call. This CDR3 contains 17 residues. The V end lost 5 bases, the J end lost 9 bases, and 26 bases lay between the germline ends. Germline loops: CDR1 SGHVS, CDR2 FNYEAQ. The CDR3 loop is CASSLTPSAGRFRPQHF. Here the CDR3 DNA reads TGTGCCAGCAGCCTGACACCCTCGGCAGGTCGTTTTCGGCCCCAGCATTTT. The full variable domain, its missing parts supplied by reference TRBV7-6 and TRBJ1-5, is GAGVSQSPRYKVTKRGQDVALRCDPISGHVSLYWYRQALGQGPEFLTYFNYEAQQDKSGLPNDRFSAERPEGSISTLTIQRTEQRDSAMYRCASSLTPSAGRFRPQHFGDGTRLSIL.

This chain connects TRBV27 to TRBJ2-7, with D possibly being TRBD1 (6 bases). The CDR3 loop spans 14 amino acids. The V end lost 7 bases, the J end lost 4 bases, and 17 bases lay between the germline ends. The germline V gene encodes CDR1 MNHEY and CDR2 SMNVEV (reference sequence). This chain's CDR3 is CASNVQGGGYEQYF. The CDR3 nucleotides are TGTGCCAGCAATGTACAGGGTGGGGGATACGAGCAGTACTTC.

The chain links TRBV7-9 to TRBJ1-2; 10 nucleotides line up with TRBD1. The germline V gene encodes CDR1 SEHNR and CDR2 FQNEAQ (reference sequence). Unmatched junction bases numbered 6, after V lost 5 bases and J lost 3 bases. The CDR3 is made up of 15 amino acids. The CDR3 sequence is CASSTGTGVDYGYTF. The CDR3 DNA reads TGTGCCAGCAGCACCGGGACAGGGGTGGACTATGGCTACACCTTC.

V gene TRBV5-6 combines with J gene TRBJ1-5, with D tentatively TRBD1 (6 bases). V was shortened by 2 bases and J by 7 bases, with 28 bases between the two germline ends. This CDR3 contains 19 residues. The germline V gene encodes CDR1 SGHDT and CDR2 YYEEEE. The CDR3 nucleotides are TGTGCCAGCAGCTTTCCCCTCCCGCGGTGCAGGGGCGTGGGACAGCCCCAGCATTTT. This encodes CASSFPLPRCRGVGQPQHF.

The gene calls are TRBV5-1 and TRBJ2-7, with 10 nucleotides matching TRBD1. This CDR3 has 15 amino acids. Germline loops: CDR1 SGHRS, CDR2 YFSETQ. The trim removed 1 base at V and 2 bases at J, leaving 3 bases unmatched. The CDR3 region is CASSLWGQGTYEQYF. In DNA form, the CDR3 reads TGCGCCAGCAGCTTGTGGGGACAGGGGACCTACGAGCAGTACTTC.

CDR3 coding DNA: TGCGCCAGCGGTACTCGGGGACAGGGGCCCTACAATGAGCAGTTCTTC. It translates to CASGTRGQGPYNEQFF. The chain recombines TRBV23-1 with TRBJ2-1; 10 bases align to TRBD1. TRBV23-1 has ORF status, its function being uncertain. This CDR3 comprises 16 residues. The V and J ends lost 8 bases and 2 bases, in that order; junction bases with no gene match: 9.

This chain uses TRBV27 with TRBJ1-2, with D possibly matching TRBD1 (6 bases). The V end lost 6 bases, the J end lost 6 bases, and 20 bases lay between the germline ends. Germline V CDR1 and CDR2: MNHEY, SMNVEV (reference sequence). The CDR3 covers 15 residues. For the CDR3, the DNA is TGTGCCAGCAGAAATAGGACAGACCTGTGGGATGGCTACACCTTC. It is translated as CASRNRTDLWDGYTF.

The V call is TRBV28, the J call TRBJ2-3; a weak D match, TRBD2 (6 bases). Germline V lookup: CDR1 MDHEN, CDR2 SYDVKM. The CDR3 consists of 17 residues. V lost 5 bases and J lost 1, with 19 bases in between. CDR3 in amino acids: CASSGPSAPLRTDTQYF. CDR3 nucleotide sequence: TGTGCCAGCAGTGGACCTAGCGCCCCTCTTCGCACAGATACGCAGTATTTT.

This chain connects TRBV19 to TRBJ1-1; D perhaps matches TRBD1 (5 bases). Germline values: CDR1 LNHDA, CDR2 SQIVND (reference sequence). The CDR3 contains 14 residues. Trimming left V 7 bases short and J 0 bases short, with 12 bases between. CDR3 region: CASIDSLLNTEAFF. DNA of the CDR3: TGTGCCAGTATCGACAGCCTTTTGAACACTGAAGCTTTCTTT.

This clone has a handful of counts. This sequence joins TRBV28 and TRBJ1-2, with TRBD1 identical over 11 bases. The CDR3 contains 16 residues. V was clipped by 8 bases and J by 8 bases; unmatched bases: 16. Germline V gives CDR1 MDHEN, CDR2 SYDVKM. The CDR3 region is CASGQGAAYLLSGYTF. DNA for the CDR3: TGTGCCAGCGGACAGGGGGCTGCCTATCTATTATCAGGCTACACCTTC.